Listed below are T cell receptor beta chains from one sample, sequenced in a study of T cells after yellow fever vaccination. MiXCR, run by TCRdb on the 5' RACE reads, gives a single entry per CDR3 protein. Of more than 300,000 distinct CDR3 sequences listed, approximately 11% were seen once; the top ten hold 3.3%. The sample here was CD4+ T cells sorted from PBMCs, taken 45 days after the yellow fever booster vaccination. Source of these receptors: a man aged 18 to 30 who received the YFV17D yellow fever vaccine. CDR3s include the opening cysteine and the closing phenylalanine or tryptophan. D genes are given only for firm matches. The size entry is marked missing in some rows and otherwise reads once, few, many or a size class.

clone_size,d_call,v_call,j_call,cdr3_length,cdr3_aa,cdr3_nt
few,.,TRBV6-6,TRBJ1-2,12,CASTSGLYGYTF,TGTGCCAGCACCTCGGGATTGTATGGCTACACCTTC
.,.,TRBV5-1,TRBJ2-4,13,CASSPDRSDIQYF,TGCGCCAGCAGTCCCGACAGGAGTGACATTCAGTACTTC
many,TRBD2,TRBV10-3,TRBJ2-3,16,CATAKVSNGGTDTQYF,TGTGCCACCGCTAAAGTTAGCAACGGGGGGACAGATACGCAGTATTTT
few,.,TRBV20-1,TRBJ1-5,14,CSAAGSYSNQPQHF,TGCAGTGCTGCAGGAAGCTATAGCAATCAGCCCCAGCATTTT
.,TRBD1,TRBV2,TRBJ2-5,14,CASSSQTGSETQYF,TGTGCCAGCAGTTCGCAGACAGGGTCAGAGACCCAGTACTTC
many,TRBD1,TRBV5-1,TRBJ2-5,14,CASSKGQGLETQYF,TGCGCCAGCAGCAAAGGACAGGGCTTAGAGACCCAGTACTTC
.,.,TRBV3-1,TRBJ1-3,14,CASSQIGGGNTIYF,TGTGCCAGCAGCCAGATAGGGGGGGGAAACACCATATATTTT
.,.,TRBV6-2/TRBV6-3,TRBJ1-1,12,CASSYAEWNAFF,TGTGCCAGCAGCTACGCGGAGTGGAATGCTTTCTTT
many,TRBD2,TRBV29-1,TRBJ2-1,13,CSVSSGGPLGQFF,TGCAGCGTGTCTAGCGGGGGGCCCTTAGGGCAGTTCTTC
.,TRBD1,TRBV12-3/TRBV12-4,TRBJ1-4,16,CASSWDRGRLWEKLFF,TGTGCCAGCAGTTGGGACAGGGGGCGGTTATGGGAAAAACTGTTTTTT
few,TRBD1,TRBV19,TRBJ1-5,17,CASSLQGQGTRNQPQHF,TGTGCCAGTAGTCTGCAGGGACAGGGGACGCGCAATCAGCCCCAGCATTTT
few,TRBD2,TRBV6-5,TRBJ2-3,16,CASSYQLAGAGDTQYF,TGTGCCAGCAGTTACCAACTAGCGGGGGCCGGAGATACGCAGTATTTT
many,TRBD1,TRBV5-1,TRBJ2-3,15,CASRAGTANTDTQYF,TGCGCCAGCAGAGCCGGGACAGCCAACACAGATACGCAGTATTTT
few,.,TRBV6-5,TRBJ1-6,14,CASRGGRVFSPLHF,TGTGCCAGCAGGGGCGGCAGGGTTTTTTCACCCCTCCACTTT
few,TRBD2,TRBV5-1,TRBJ2-1,16,CASSLSPASGGDEQFF,TGCGCCAGCAGCTTGAGTCCGGCTAGCGGGGGCGATGAGCAGTTCTTC
.,.,TRBV7-3,TRBJ2-3,13,CASSNTQGYTQYF,TGTGCCAGCAGCAATACACAGGGATATACGCAGTATTTT
.,.,TRBV6-2/TRBV6-3,TRBJ2-6,16,CASSYSLVSGANVLTF,TGTGCCAGCAGTTACTCGTTAGTCTCTGGGGCCAACGTCCTGACTTTC
few,.,TRBV10-3,TRBJ1-2,13,CATSGRDFYGYTF,TGTGCCACTTCGGGACGAGACTTCTATGGCTACACCTTC
many,TRBD1,TRBV29-1,TRBJ2-2,14,CSVEGDRVTGELFF,TGCAGCGTTGAAGGGGACAGGGTCACCGGGGAGCTGTTTTTT
.,.,TRBV7-2,TRBJ1-3,16,CASSPSQGSRGNTIYF,TGTGCCAGCAGCCCGTCGCAGGGGAGTAGGGGAAACACCATATATTTT
few,.,TRBV15,TRBJ1-5,15,CATFNPGHINQPQHF,TGTGCCACCTTTAATCCGGGACATATCAATCAGCCCCAGCATTTT
few,.,TRBV20-1,TRBJ1-1,12,CSARDLLGEAFF,TGCAGTGCTAGAGACCTGTTAGGTGAAGCTTTCTTT
.,.,TRBV4-3,TRBJ1-3,15,CASSQNRGPGNTIYF,TGCGCCAGCAGCCAAAACCGAGGGCCTGGAAACACCATATATTTT
many,TRBD2,TRBV5-1,TRBJ2-3,15,CASSLAGGSTDTQYF,TGTGCCAGCAGCTTGGCGGGGGGGAGCACAGATACGCAGTATTTT
many,.,TRBV11-2,TRBJ1-1,13,CASSPRRDTEAFF,TGTGCCAGCAGCCCGAGACGGGACACTGAAGCTTTCTTT
few,.,TRBV2,TRBJ2-7,14,CASSAGQIAYEQYF,TGTGCCAGCAGCGCGGGACAGATAGCTTACGAGCAGTACTTC
.,.,TRBV5-1,TRBJ1-2,13,CASRRETNYGYTF,TGCGCCAGCAGGCGGGAAACTAACTATGGCTACACCTTC
many,.,TRBV6-1,TRBJ1-2,15,CASSARGRTDYGYTF,TGTGCCAGCAGTGCCCGGGGACGGACTGACTATGGCTACACCTTC
many,TRBD1,TRBV7-3,TRBJ2-5,15,CASSSQGTGRETQYF,TGTGCCAGCAGCTCACAAGGGACAGGGCGAGAGACCCAGTACTTC
.,TRBD2,TRBV6-2/TRBV6-3,TRBJ2-2,15,CATQIAGSNTGELFF,TGTGCCACCCAAATAGCGGGTTCGAACACCGGGGAGCTGTTTTTT
.,TRBD2,TRBV3-1,TRBJ2-5,15,CASSKRGVRAETQYF,TGTGCCAGCAGCAAACGGGGGGTACGAGCGGAGACCCAGTACTTC
.,.,TRBV7-2,TRBJ2-3,14,CASSLGISTDTQYF,TGTGCCAGCAGCTTGGGGATCAGCACAGATACGCAGTATTTT
many,.,TRBV3-1,TRBJ2-5,15,CASSQNSAPQETQYF,TGTGCCAGCAGCCAAAATTCAGCCCCCCAAGAGACCCAGTACTTC
few,.,TRBV28,TRBJ1-2,14,CASSLGAANYGYTF,TGTGCCAGCAGTTTAGGGGCAGCTAACTATGGCTACACCTTC
few,.,TRBV28,TRBJ1-1,13,CASSLPGFTEAFF,TGTGCCAGCAGTTTACCGGGCTTCACTGAAGCTTTCTTT
.,TRBD1,TRBV24-1,TRBJ1-2,13,CATSVRDSYGYTF,TGTGCCACCAGTGTCCGGGACAGCTATGGCTACACCTTC